A single count supports the clone carrying this TCR beta chain. Germline V CDR1 and CDR2: SGHTA, FQGNSA. CDR3 length equals 15 residues. Trimming stripped 7 bases from V and 2 bases from J, with 18 bases between. This entry is derived from a study of radiation and T cells in renal cell carcinoma. Time point specified: blood 2 weeks post-SBRT. Treatment denoted: 15 Gy SBRT to primary tumor, nephrectomy 4 weeks later. Serial blood draws occurred at baseline and 2 and 4 weeks post-SBRT. Generated by immunoSEQ multiplex PCR, the TCRdb table keeps only in-frame clones and is missing some. The sample has roughly 150,000 clones, around 90% seen once.

The sample here was blood, taken from a patient whose treatment included radiotherapy and nephrectomy. This chain connects TRBV7-2 to TRBJ2-7; D is uncertain. This sequence was found in a woman in her forties or fifties with renal cell carcinoma. This CDR3 is CASTPASSLPYEQYF. CDR3 nucleotides: TGTGCCAGCACTCCCGCAAGCTCCCTACCCTACGAGCAGTACTTC.